The rows below give T cell receptor beta chains drawn from one sample of a study of Ad26.COV2.S vaccination and SARS-CoV-2 variants. Here immunoSEQ multiplex PCR was the method, and the copy in TCRdb shows in-frame clones only, minus some. The sample lists roughly 400,000 clones, roughly 87% occurring once. The source was peripheral blood, collected in a trial of Ad26.COV2.S vaccine versus placebo. These receptors were obtained from a person aged 18-60 years who received the Ad26.COV2.S COVID-19 vaccine or a placebo. Each CDR3 is given with its conserved first and last residue. A D gene is named only where the DNA matches it firmly.

D,V,J,CDR3
TRBD1,TRBV27,TRBJ1-3,CASSARLGTGGGNTIYF
NA,TRBV19,TRBJ1-5,CASKVAGDQPQHF
NA,TRBV20-1,TRBJ2-6,CSASDSGANVLTF
NA,TRBV6-5,TRBJ2-2,CASTGAGELFF
TRBD1,TRBV5-4,TRBJ1-2,CASSPLGQGLPNYGYTF
NA,TRBV24-1,TRBJ2-3,CATSAGFTSTDTQYF
TRBD1,TRBV18,TRBJ2-6,CASSPSGQGSGANVLTF
NA,TRBV2,TRBJ1-4,CASSGLRAGEKLFF
TRBD2,TRBV28,TRBJ2-5,CASSLSGKTQETQYF
NA,TRBV10-3,TRBJ1-2,CAISELGRFSYGYTF
NA,TRBV10-3,TRBJ2-7,CAISENAYEQYF
NA,TRBV9,TRBJ2-1,CASSVFELSYNEQFF
NA,TRBV15,TRBJ2-5,CATSRVMTVQETQYF
NA,TRBV19,TRBJ2-6,CASSTLTSLTSGANVLTF